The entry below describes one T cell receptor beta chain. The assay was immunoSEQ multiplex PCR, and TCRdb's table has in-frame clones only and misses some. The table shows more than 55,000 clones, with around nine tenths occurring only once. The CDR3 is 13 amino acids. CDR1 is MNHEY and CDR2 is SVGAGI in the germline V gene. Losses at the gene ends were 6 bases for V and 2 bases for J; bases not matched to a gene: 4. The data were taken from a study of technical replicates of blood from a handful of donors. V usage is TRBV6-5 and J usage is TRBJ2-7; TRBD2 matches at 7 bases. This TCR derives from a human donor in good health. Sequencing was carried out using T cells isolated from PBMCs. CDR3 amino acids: CASSRGGPYEQYF. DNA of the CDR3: TGTGCCAGCAGCCGCGGGGGTCCCTACGAGCAGTACTTC.